This TCR beta chain was captured in a study of blood T cells in healthy people across ages. General study findings and limits: When set beside aged donors, long-lived donors presented more naive CD4+ cells and higher diversity. The study lacked donor CMV status, which possibly confounded expanded clonotype changes.

Using a J-beta primer mix together with a sample-barcoded 5' primer, a second PCR was run for roughly 6 to 12 cycles. Each CDR3 protein is one row after TCRdb ran MiXCR on the 5' RACE reads. The sample shows hundreds of thousands of distinct CDR3 sequences, 20% to 25% of them seen only once. About this clonotype itself: Antigen: not known.

The source of this sequence is a man aged 65-85 years in good health. The sequenced material came from blood.

CDR3 coding DNA: TGTGCCAGCAGTGAAGAGAGGACAGGGGCCTATGGCTACACCTTC. Encoded protein: CASSEERTGAYGYTF. The V and J genes are TRBV2 and TRBJ1-2; 9 bases are a match to TRBD1. Trimming at V came to 1 base and at J to 4 bases, leaving 4 bases not matched to a gene. CDR3 length: 15 amino acids. Germline CDR1 SNHLY, CDR2 FYNNEI.